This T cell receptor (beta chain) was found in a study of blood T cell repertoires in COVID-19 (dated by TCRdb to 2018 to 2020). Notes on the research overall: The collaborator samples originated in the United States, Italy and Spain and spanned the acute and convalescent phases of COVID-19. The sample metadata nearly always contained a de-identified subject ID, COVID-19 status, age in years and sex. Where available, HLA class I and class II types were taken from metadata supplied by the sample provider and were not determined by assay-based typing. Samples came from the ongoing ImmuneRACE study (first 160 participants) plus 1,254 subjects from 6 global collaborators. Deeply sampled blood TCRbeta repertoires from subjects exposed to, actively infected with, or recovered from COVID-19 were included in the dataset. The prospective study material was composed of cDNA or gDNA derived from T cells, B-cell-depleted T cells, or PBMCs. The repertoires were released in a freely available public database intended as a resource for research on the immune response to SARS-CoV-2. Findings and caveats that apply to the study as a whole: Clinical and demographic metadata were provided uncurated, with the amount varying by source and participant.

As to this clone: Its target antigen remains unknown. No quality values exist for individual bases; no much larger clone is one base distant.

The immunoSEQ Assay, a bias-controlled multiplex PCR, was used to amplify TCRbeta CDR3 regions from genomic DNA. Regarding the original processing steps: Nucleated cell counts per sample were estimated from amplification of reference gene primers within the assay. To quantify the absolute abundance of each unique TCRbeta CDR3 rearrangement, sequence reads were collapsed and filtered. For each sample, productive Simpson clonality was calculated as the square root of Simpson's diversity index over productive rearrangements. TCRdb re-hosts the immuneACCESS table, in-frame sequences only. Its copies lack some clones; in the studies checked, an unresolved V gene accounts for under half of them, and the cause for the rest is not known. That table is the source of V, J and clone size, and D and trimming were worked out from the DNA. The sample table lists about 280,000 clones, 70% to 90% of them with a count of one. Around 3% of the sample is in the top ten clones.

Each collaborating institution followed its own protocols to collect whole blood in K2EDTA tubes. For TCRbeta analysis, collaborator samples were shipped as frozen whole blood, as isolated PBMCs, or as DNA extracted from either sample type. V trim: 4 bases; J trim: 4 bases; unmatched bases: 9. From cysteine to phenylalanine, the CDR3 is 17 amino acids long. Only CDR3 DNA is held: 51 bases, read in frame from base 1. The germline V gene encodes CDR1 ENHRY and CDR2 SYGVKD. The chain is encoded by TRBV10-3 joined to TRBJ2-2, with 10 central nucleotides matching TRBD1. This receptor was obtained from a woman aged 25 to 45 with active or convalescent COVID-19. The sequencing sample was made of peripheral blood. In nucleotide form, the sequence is TGTGCCATCAGTGGGGCCCCCGGGACAGGGGTCACCGGGGAGCTGTTTTTT. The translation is CAISGAPGTGVTGELFF.